The rows below give T cell receptor beta chains drawn from one sample of a study of immune heterogeneity within non-small cell lung tumors. TCRdb re-called the multiplex PCR reads with MiXCR, one entry per CDR3 protein. The sample shows nearly 15,000 distinct CDR3 sequences, approximately 30% of them seen only once. Source material: lung tumor tissue. The receptors here all came from a woman between 50 and 59 years old with non-small cell lung cancer. Both conserved end residues are trimmed from each CDR3.

j_call cdr3_length v_call cdr3_aa
TRBJ2-7 15 TRBV11-2 ASSLRGRRDLSYEQY
TRBJ1-1 10 TRBV20-1 SARRGDGKAF
TRBJ1-6 12 TRBV9 ASSVGDRVSPLH
TRBJ2-3 15 TRBV7-9 ASSLGVTSGDTDTQY
TRBJ1-1 13 TRBV2 ASSGDRGANTEAF
TRBJ1-1 13 TRBV28 ASSLTGKGNTEAF
TRBJ1-2 12 TRBV27 ASSFRGSNYGYT
TRBJ1-5 12 TRBV10-3 AIGTGDSNQPQH
TRBJ1-1 11 TRBV29-1 SVEEAGPNEAF
TRBJ2-1 14 TRBV3-1 ASTQWAAGAENEQF
TRBJ2-1 13 TRBV5-1 ASSFIAGLHNEQF
TRBJ2-3 9 TRBV5-1 ATPQTDTQY
TRBJ2-5 11 TRBV30 AWSLAATPTQY
TRBJ2-1 14 TRBV3-1 ASSQELGQGVNEQF
TRBJ1-3 19 TRBV6-2/TRBV6-3 ASSSPPPGSGDGLTGNTIY
TRBJ2-7 11 TRBV10-2 SSSERLIYEQY
TRBJ2-5 12 TRBV4-1 AGSQLLFQETQY
TRBJ1-6 8 TRBV30 AWSRGGLH
TRBJ1-2 11 TRBV6-1 ASSRGQAYGYT
TRBJ2-7 11 TRBV18 ASSPRGPYEQY
TRBJ2-3 12 TRBV24-1 ATSVGQGTDTQY
TRBJ1-6 10 TRBV28 ASSRVPSPLH
TRBJ2-5 10 TRBV28 ASSLLLETQY
TRBJ1-1 11 TRBV12-3/TRBV12-4 ASSTGLNTEAF
TRBJ2-7 10 TRBV12-5 ASGSGFYEQY
TRBJ1-5 14 TRBV19 ASSIYLRELREPQH